Listed below are T cell receptor beta chains from one sample, sequenced in a study of CXCR3-negative and CXCR3-positive naive CD8 T cells. TCRdb re-called the 5' RACE reads, yielding one record per CDR3 amino acid sequence without DNA. The sample table sets out 120,000 or so distinct CDR3 sequences. The sequenced sample consisted of naive CXCR3+ CD8+ T cells from blood. All receptors derive from a human donor in good health. Some clones in this sample may be carry-over from other donors' samples. The CDR3 runs from the conserved cysteine through the conserved F or W. The order of the fields is J gene, V gene, CDR3 protein.

TRBJ2-1 TRBV6-5 CASSYSEGGAYNEQFF
TRBJ2-1 TRBV4-2 CASSEPDSYNEQFF
TRBJ2-1 TRBV5-1 CASSLALAGGPYNEQFF
TRBJ2-7 TRBV6-2/TRBV6-3 CASSLATYYEQYF
TRBJ1-2 TRBV25-1 CASSELGQGDYGYTF
TRBJ1-5 TRBV6-2/TRBV6-3 CASSYELTELWYSNQPQHF
TRBJ1-2 TRBV14 CASTPRGGYTF
TRBJ1-5 TRBV12-3/TRBV12-4 CACSLGESNQPQHF
TRBJ1-5 TRBV7-9 CASSQTGQPRHF
TRBJ1-6 TRBV11-3 CASSWIRSPLHF
TRBJ1-5 TRBV7-8 CASSQGQGQPQHF
TRBJ2-7 TRBV5-1 CASSWTASYEQYF
TRBJ2-7 TRBV5-1 CASSLAQGAIYEQYF
TRBJ2-4 TRBV20-1 CSAVGQFKNIQYF
TRBJ2-4 TRBV20-1 CSAGDRAEDIQYF
TRBJ2-6 TRBV28 CASSFGREEGSGANVLTF
TRBJ1-1 TRBV30 CAWSGGQGITEAFF
TRBJ2-4 TRBV27 CASGSKNIQYF
TRBJ2-1 TRBV3-1 CASSQAPLLRGAYNEQFF
TRBJ2-5 TRBV28 CASSFLGLAEGETQYF
TRBJ2-1 TRBV29-1 CSVPAGGTEQFF
TRBJ1-1 TRBV9 CASSPAGDLNTEPFF
TRBJ2-7 TRBV12-3/TRBV12-4 CASRLGKEVWYEQYF
TRBJ1-1 TRBV12-3/TRBV12-4 CASSQDPRMNTEAFF
TRBJ1-2 TRBV29-1 CSVVVGDYGYTF
TRBJ2-5 TRBV9 CASSLLSGGPGETQYF
TRBJ2-1 TRBV9 CASSPRDSDNEQFF
TRBJ2-7 TRBV20-1 CSARGRGGGEQYF
TRBJ1-2 TRBV29-1 CSVARGTIPYGYTF
TRBJ1-1 TRBV7-9 CASSLARGMNTEAFF
TRBJ2-1 TRBV27 CASTDRGSYNEQFF
TRBJ2-7 TRBV4-3 CASSQERGDSSYEQYF
TRBJ1-4 TRBV5-1 CASSLTGVGEKLFF
TRBJ2-1 TRBV25-1 CASSEFEQIEQFF
TRBJ2-3 TRBV4-1 CASSQLQGFGATDTQYF
TRBJ2-1 TRBV9 CASSVSGENEQFF
TRBJ2-1 TRBV4-1 CASSQGLAGGPSYNEQFF
TRBJ1-1 TRBV13 CASSWSVDTEAFF
TRBJ1-1 TRBV4-3 CASSQEVATEAFF
TRBJ2-7 TRBV28 CASRRRGTYEQYF